The 10 T cell receptor beta chains listed next were all sequenced from one sample in a study of PD-1 blockade in classical Hodgkin lymphoma. Data came from immunoSEQ multiplex PCR; TCRdb stores just in-frame clones and leaves some out. The repertoire holds tens of thousands of clones, with about 93% as singletons. Noted time point: newly diagnosed, previously untreated cHL patient sample. Specimen: peripheral blood mononuclear cells (PBMCs). The receptors come from a human donor with classical Hodgkin lymphoma.

The rearrangement links TRBV6-5 to TRBJ1-2, with TRBD1 as a possible D gene (5 bases). V lost 10 bases to trimming and J lost 4 bases, with 22 bases between them. This CDR3 is 15 amino acids long. Germline lookup yields CDR1 MNHEY and CDR2 SVGAGI. In nucleotides, the CDR3 is TGTGCCACTACCCTAGGGCAGGGAGGCGTCTATGGCTACACCTTC. Encoded protein: CATTLGQGGVYGYTF.

The chain joins TRBV18 to TRBJ2-7; D possibly corresponds to TRBD1 (6 bases). The V gene's germline CDR1 is KGHSH and CDR2 LQKENI. The CDR3 length is 13 residues. Trimming shortened V by 8 bases and J by 3 bases, and 14 bases separated the two germline ends. CDR3: CASHAPDSYEQYF. For the CDR3, the DNA is TGTGCCAGCCACGCGCCGGACAGCTACGAGCAGTACTTC.

This clone was observed a single time. The chain carries TRBV7-2 and TRBJ2-1; 10 bases are a match to TRBD2. There are 15 residues in the CDR3. J lost 8 bases, V lost 5 bases, and 9 bases had no gene match. CDR1 and CDR2 from the germline V gene are SGHTA and FQGNSA. Here the CDR3 reads CASSTSGRAGDEQFF. CDR3 in DNA: TGTGCCAGCAGCACCAGCGGGAGGGCCGGGGATGAGCAGTTCTTC.

The genes are TRBV9 and TRBJ1-5; TRBD1 is a possible D gene (5 bases). CDR1 is SGDLS, CDR2 YYNGEE, per germline. Trimming took 4 bases from V and 8 from J, leaving 16 bases between them. This CDR3 has 14 residues. CDR3 nucleotides: TGTGCCAGCAGCCGGGGGGAGGGAAGGGAGCCCCAGCATTTT. Translation: CASSRGEGREPQHF.

This sequence joins TRBV7-9 and TRBJ1-4; D is ambiguous. V was shortened by 6 bases and J by 0 bases, with 8 bases between the two germline ends. Germline lookup yields CDR1 SEHNR and CDR2 FQNEAQ (reference sequence). The CDR3 has 14 residues. This CDR3 reads CASRLSATNEKLFF. For the CDR3, the DNA is TGTGCCAGCAGACTGAGTGCAACTAATGAAAAACTGTTTTTT.

The chain has TRBV7-9 and TRBJ2-7; the D gene could be TRBD1 or TRBD2 (5 bases each). The CDR3 totals 14 residues. CDR1 and CDR2 from the germline V gene are SEHNR and FQNEAQ (reference sequence). V was trimmed by 5 bases and J by 6 bases, leaving 17 bases between them. The CDR3 nucleotides are TGTGCCAGCAGCCGTATTCGAGGGGCTGGCGAGCAGTACTTC. Its protein product is CASSRIRGAGEQYF.

The V call is TRBV10-3, the J call TRBJ1-5; D might be TRBD1 (5 bases). Germline CDR1 ENHRY, CDR2 SYGVKD. The ends were cut back, 8 bases at V and 3 bases at J, with 14 bases in the middle. The CDR3 consists of 14 residues. CDR3 in amino acids: CAIGGTDYNQPQHF. The CDR3, as DNA: TGTGCCATCGGAGGGACGGATTACAATCAGCCCCAGCATTTT.

The genes are TRBV5-4 and TRBJ1-2, with 9 bases aligning to TRBD1. Germline values: CDR1 SGHNT, CDR2 YYREEE (reference sequence). V trimming: 0 bases; J trimming: 4 bases; junction bases outside the gene matches: 1. This CDR3 is 14 amino acids long. This CDR3 is CASSLEGQGYGYTF. CDR3 nucleotides: TGTGCCAGCAGCTTGGAGGGACAGGGCTATGGCTACACCTTC.

This chain connects TRBV7-8 to TRBJ1-2; maybe TRBD1 (5 bases). The CDR3 runs 13 residues. The germline gives CDR1 SGHVS, CDR2 FQNEAQ. Between the trimmed V and J ends, which lost 1 base and 4 bases, there was a span of 7 bases. The CDR3 coding sequence is TGTGCCAGCAGCTTAGGGGACCCCTATGGCTACACCTTC. It specifies CASSLGDPYGYTF.

V gene TRBV20-1 combines with J gene TRBJ2-1; 7 bases align to TRBD2. Germline V gene lookup returns CDR1 DFQATT and CDR2 SNEGSKA (reference sequence). V trimming: 6 bases; J trimming: 15 bases; junction bases outside the gene matches: 8. This CDR3 contains 10 residues. CDR3 DNA sequence: TGCAGTGCCACCCGGACTAGTTGGTTCTTC. It specifies CSATRTSWFF.